The sample holds many counts of the clone carrying this T cell receptor beta chain. No antigen is known for it. This sample is drawn from a study of T cells in Graves' hyperthyroidism and ophthalmopathy. The TCR beta CDR3 regions underwent amplification using RNA transcripts as the source. The HTBI primer set served for first-round RT-PCR of the TCR CDR3. TCRdb called the multiplex PCR reads again in MiXCR, with one record for every CDR3 protein. The sample holds roughly 740,000 distinct CDR3 sequences, roughly 17% seen once. Exclusion criteria comprised uncontrolled infection, other autoimmune disease, pregnancy or lactation. Diagnosis relied on clinical symptoms, serum thyroxine and TRAb, thyroid ultrasound and orbital computed tomography. This CDR3 is built from 13 residues. After removal of 3 bases from V and 4 bases from J, the junction contained 5 bases not matched to a gene. Germline-derived CDR1 and CDR2 are GTSNPN and SVGIG (reference sequence).

Findings and limits, study-wide: Most clonotypes that expanded in the thyroid above 0.001 also showed up in blood.

The rearrangement links TRBV30 to TRBJ1-2; TRBD1 agrees at 7 bases. Sequencing was carried out using blood. The source is a man between 18 and 29 years old with Graves' hyperthyroidism. CDR3 in DNA: TGTGCCTGGAGGAGACAGGGTAGCTATGGCTACACCTTC. It codes for CAWRRQGSYGYTF.